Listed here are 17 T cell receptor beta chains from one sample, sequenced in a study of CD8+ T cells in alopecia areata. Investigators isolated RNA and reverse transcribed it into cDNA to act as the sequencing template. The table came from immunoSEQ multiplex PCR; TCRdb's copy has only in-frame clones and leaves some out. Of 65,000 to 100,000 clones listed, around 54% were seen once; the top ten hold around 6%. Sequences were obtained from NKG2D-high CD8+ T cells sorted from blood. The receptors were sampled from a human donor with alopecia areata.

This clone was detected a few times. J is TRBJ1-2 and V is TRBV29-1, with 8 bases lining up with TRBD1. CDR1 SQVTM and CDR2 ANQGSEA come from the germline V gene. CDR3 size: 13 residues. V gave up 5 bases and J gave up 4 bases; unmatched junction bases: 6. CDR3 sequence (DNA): TGCAGCGTTACCGGGACAGGCTCCTATGGCTACACCTTC. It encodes CSVTGTGSYGYTF.

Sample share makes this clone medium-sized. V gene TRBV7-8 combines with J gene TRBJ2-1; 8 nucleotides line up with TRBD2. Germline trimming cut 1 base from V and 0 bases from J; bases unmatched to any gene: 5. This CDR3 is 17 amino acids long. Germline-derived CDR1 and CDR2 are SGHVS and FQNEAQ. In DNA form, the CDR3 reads TGTGCCAGCAGCTTAGATAGCGGGATGGGCTCCTACAATGAGCAGTTCTTC. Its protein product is CASSLDSGMGSYNEQFF.

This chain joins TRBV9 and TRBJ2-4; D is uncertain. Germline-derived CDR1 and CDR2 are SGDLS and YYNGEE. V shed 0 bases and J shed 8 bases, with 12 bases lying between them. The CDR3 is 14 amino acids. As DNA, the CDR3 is TGTGCCAGCAGCGTAGCGGATAGCCTCGACATTCAGTACTTC. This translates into CASSVADSLDIQYF.

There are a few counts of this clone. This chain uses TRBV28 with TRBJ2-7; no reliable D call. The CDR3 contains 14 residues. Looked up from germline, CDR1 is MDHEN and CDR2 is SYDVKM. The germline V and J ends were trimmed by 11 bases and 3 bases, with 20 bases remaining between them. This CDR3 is CAQILVGGRYEQYF. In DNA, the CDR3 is TGTGCCCAAATCTTGGTGGGCGGCCGCTACGAGCAGTACTTC.

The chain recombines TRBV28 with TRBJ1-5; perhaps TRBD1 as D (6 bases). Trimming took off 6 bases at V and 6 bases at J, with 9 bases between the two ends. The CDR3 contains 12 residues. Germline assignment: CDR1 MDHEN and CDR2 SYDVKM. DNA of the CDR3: TGTGCCAGCAGACAGGGTGTTCAGCCCCAGCATTTT. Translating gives CASRQGVQPQHF.

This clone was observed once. The CDR3 nucleotides are TGCGCCAGCAGCCAAGACGGGACAGTCCAAGAGACCCAGTACTTC. It encodes CASSQDGTVQETQYF. The rearrangement uses TRBV4-3 and TRBJ2-5, with 7 bases matching TRBD1. The CDR3 length is 15 residues. J lost 1 base, V lost 0 bases, and 2 bases had no gene match. The germline CDR1 and CDR2 sequences are LGHNA and YSLEER.

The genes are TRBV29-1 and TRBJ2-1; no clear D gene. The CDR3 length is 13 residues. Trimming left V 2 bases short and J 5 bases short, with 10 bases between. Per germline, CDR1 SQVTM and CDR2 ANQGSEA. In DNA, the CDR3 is TGCAGCGTTGAAAAATTGGACCACAATGAGCAGTTCTTC. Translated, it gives CSVEKLDHNEQFF.

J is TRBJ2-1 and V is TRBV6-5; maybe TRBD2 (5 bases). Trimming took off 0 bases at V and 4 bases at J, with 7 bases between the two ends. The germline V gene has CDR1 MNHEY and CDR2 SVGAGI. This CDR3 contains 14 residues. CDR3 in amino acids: CASSYSSGYNEQFF. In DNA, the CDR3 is TGTGCCAGCAGTTACTCGAGCGGTTACAATGAGCAGTTCTTC.

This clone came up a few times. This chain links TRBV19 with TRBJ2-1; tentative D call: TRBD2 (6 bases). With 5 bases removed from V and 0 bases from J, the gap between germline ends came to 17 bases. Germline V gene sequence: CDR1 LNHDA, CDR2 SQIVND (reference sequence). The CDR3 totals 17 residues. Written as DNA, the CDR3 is TGTGCCAGTAGTTATAGCGGCCCTACAAGCTCCTACAATGAGCAGTTCTTC. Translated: CASSYSGPTSSYNEQFF.

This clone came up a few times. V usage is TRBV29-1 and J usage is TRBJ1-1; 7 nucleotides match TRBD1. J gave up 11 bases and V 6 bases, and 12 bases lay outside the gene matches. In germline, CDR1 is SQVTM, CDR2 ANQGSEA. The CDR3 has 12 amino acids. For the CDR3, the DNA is TGCAGCGTCCTCGCAGGGGGACTCAGGGCTTTCTTT. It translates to CSVLAGGLRAFF.

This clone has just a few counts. CDR3 in DNA: TGTGCCAGCAGCTTGGAGGGACCGGGCGACGTCCTGACTTTC. This translates into CASSLEGPGDVLTF. This chain links TRBV7-2 with TRBJ2-6; a possible D gene is TRBD2 (6 bases). Germline CDR1 and CDR2: SGHTA and FQGNSA. The CDR3 is 14 residues long. With 3 bases removed from V and 11 bases from J, the gap between germline ends came to 14 bases.

The DNA of the CDR3 is TGTGCCAGCAGTTTATCGGGGACAGGGTCCTACGAGCAGTACTTC. Translating it yields CASSLSGTGSYEQYF. V is TRBV27 and J is TRBJ2-7, with 9 positions matching TRBD1. Germline CDR1 MNHEY, CDR2 SMNVEV (reference sequence). The CDR3 consists of 15 residues. Trimming cost V 0 bases and J 1 base; bases outside gene matches: 1.

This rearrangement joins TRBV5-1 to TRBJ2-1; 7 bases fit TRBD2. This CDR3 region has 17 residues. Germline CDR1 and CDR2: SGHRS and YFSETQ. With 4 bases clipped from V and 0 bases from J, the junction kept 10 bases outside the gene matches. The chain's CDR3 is CASSAQTSLISYNEQFF. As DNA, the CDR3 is TGCGCCAGCAGCGCCCAGACTAGCTTGATCTCCTACAATGAGCAGTTCTTC.

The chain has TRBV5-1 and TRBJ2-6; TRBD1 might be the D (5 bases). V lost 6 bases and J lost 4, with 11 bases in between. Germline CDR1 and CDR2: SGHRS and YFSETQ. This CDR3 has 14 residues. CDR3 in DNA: TGCGCCAGCAAACATAGACAGGGGGCCAACGTCCTGACTTTC. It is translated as CASKHRQGANVLTF.

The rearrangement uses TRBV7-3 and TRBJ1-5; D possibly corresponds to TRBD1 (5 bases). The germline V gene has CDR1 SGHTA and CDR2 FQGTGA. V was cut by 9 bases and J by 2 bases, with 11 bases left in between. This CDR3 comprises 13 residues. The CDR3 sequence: CASVRDGNQPQHF. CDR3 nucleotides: TGTGCCAGTGTCCGGGACGGCAATCAGCCCCAGCATTTT.

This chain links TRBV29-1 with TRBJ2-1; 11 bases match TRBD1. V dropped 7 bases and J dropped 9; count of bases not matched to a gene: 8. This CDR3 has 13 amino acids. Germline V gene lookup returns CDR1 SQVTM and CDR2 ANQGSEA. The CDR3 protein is CSAVGTGGGEQFF. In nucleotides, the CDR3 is TGCAGCGCAGTGGGGACAGGGGGAGGTGAGCAGTTCTTC.

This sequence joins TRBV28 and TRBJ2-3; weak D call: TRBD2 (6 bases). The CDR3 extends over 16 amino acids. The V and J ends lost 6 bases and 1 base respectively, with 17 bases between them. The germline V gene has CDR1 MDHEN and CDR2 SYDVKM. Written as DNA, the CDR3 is TGTGCCAGCAGCTCCTTGGCTAGCGTAGGCACAGATACGCAGTATTTT. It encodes CASSSLASVGTDTQYF.